This T cell receptor (beta chain) emerged from a study of shared clonotypes between healthy human individuals. Study overall: Sampling drew on donors who were a couple of women and a few men aged 18 to 49. Study-wide findings and caveats: Sample collection involved blood only; tissue repertoires are likely different.

V gave up 3 bases and J gave up 2 bases; unmatched junction bases: 3. CDR3 size: 14 residues. Germline CDR1 is LNHDA and CDR2 is SQIVND (reference sequence). Terminally differentiated effector memory CD45RA+ cells were left out of the naive CD8 fraction, which was CD45RO-negative and positively selected for CCR7. The study drew its donors from healthy HIV-negative adults without recent acute infections or vaccinations. Some clones are missing from TCRdb's copy, which holds only in-frame ones; the method was immunoSEQ multiplex PCR. Among about 580,000 clones listed, roughly 98% were seen once. A remark on this clone: The antigen is not known.

Sequences were obtained from naive CD8+ T cells sorted from blood. This chain links TRBV19 with TRBJ2-7, with 8 positions matching TRBD2. This sequence was found in a man aged 25 to 40 in good health. Here the CDR3 reads CASSIGGRTYEQYF. For the CDR3, the DNA is TGTGCCAGTAGTATTGGCGGGAGGACCTACGAGCAGTACTTC.